Listed here are 26 T cell receptor beta chains from one sample, sequenced in a study of T-cell memory formation after mild COVID-19. MiXCR was run by TCRdb on the 5' RACE reads, yielding one entry per CDR3 protein. In the table there are some 450,000 distinct CDR3 sequences, approximately 20% of which are singletons. The specimen was PBMCs or a T cell subset sorted from them (not recorded which). These receptors came from an adult woman who had mild COVID-19 (a few samples of this study predate the infection). Cell type and time point are not known.

The chain links TRBV5-4 to TRBJ1-6, with D hard to call. Germline values: CDR1 SGHNT, CDR2 YYREEE (reference sequence). V was pared by 1 base and J by 4 bases, with 6 bases between. The CDR3 length is 14 residues. CDR3 amino acids: CASSLLQYNSPLHF. DNA of the CDR3: TGTGCCAGCAGCTTGCTACAGTATAATTCACCCCTCCACTTT.

The sample holds many counts of this clonotype. The chain joins TRBV3-1 to TRBJ2-5; 8 bases agree with TRBD1. J lost 5 bases, V lost 6 bases, and 5 bases had no gene match. Germline V gene lookup returns CDR1 LGHDT and CDR2 YNNKEL (reference sequence). The CDR3 runs to 13 residues. The CDR3 sequence is CASRQGAGETQYF. The CDR3 DNA reads as TGTGCCAGCAGGCAGGGGGCAGGGGAGACCCAGTACTTC.

The sample holds a few counts of this clonotype. The V gene is TRBV19, the J gene TRBJ2-2; TRBD1 matches 11 bases. The J segment lost 6 bases and the V segment lost 6 bases, leaving 6 bases of the junction unmatched. CDR3 length: 15 amino acids. Germline V gives CDR1 LNHDA, CDR2 SQIVND (reference sequence). The CDR3 protein is CASRLGTGGPGELFF. CDR3 DNA sequence: TGTGCCAGTAGATTAGGGACAGGGGGGCCCGGGGAGCTGTTTTTT.

The genes are TRBV20-1 and TRBJ1-1, with no clear D. The length of the CDR3 is 15 residues. Trimming took 0 bases from V and 1 from J, leaving 12 bases between them. Germline V gives CDR1 DFQATT, CDR2 SNEGSKA (reference sequence). The CDR3 loop reads CSARDTPGPNTEAFF. CDR3 bases: TGCAGTGCTAGAGATACCCCCGGACCGAACACTGAAGCTTTCTTT.

CDR3 DNA sequence: TGTGCCAGCAAAGCGGTCCCTGGGGCCAACGTCCTGACTTTC. This codes for CASKAVPGANVLTF. This chain uses TRBV12-3 or TRBV12-4 with TRBJ2-6; possibly TRBD2 for D (5 bases). Trimming removed 7 bases from V and 2 bases from J, with 9 bases in between. This CDR3 has 14 residues.

V is TRBV7-3 and J is TRBJ2-5, with 7 bases identical to TRBD2. CDR1 is SGHTA, CDR2 FQGTGA, per germline. V gave up 1 base and J gave up 5 bases; unmatched junction bases: 7. The CDR3 runs 15 residues. The CDR3 reads CASSLRRSGTETQYF. DNA of the CDR3: TGTGCCAGCAGCTTAAGGAGGAGCGGGACTGAGACCCAGTACTTC. The full variable domain, its missing parts supplied by reference TRBV7-3 and TRBJ2-5, is GAGVSQTPSNKVTEKGKYVELRCDPISGHTALYWYRQSLGQGPEFLIYFQGTGAADDSGLPNDRFFAVRPEGSVSTLKIQRTERGDSAVYLCASSLRRSGTETQYFGPGTRLLVL.

The CDR3 DNA reads TGCGCCAGCAGCCAAGAAATGGGACTCAATCAGCCCCAGCATTTT. It translates to CASSQEMGLNQPQHF. This rearrangement joins TRBV4-3 to TRBJ1-5; tentatively, D is TRBD1 (5 bases). CDR1 and CDR2 (germline): LGHNA, YSLEER. The germline V and J ends were trimmed by 0 bases and 3 bases, with 9 bases remaining between them. The CDR3 has 15 residues.

The chain carries TRBV5-1 and TRBJ2-3, with TRBD1 matching over 8 bases. Losses at the gene ends were 4 bases for V and 1 base for J; bases not matched to a gene: 8. Germline CDR1 and CDR2: SGHRS and YFSETQ. The CDR3 totals 16 residues. The CDR3 loop reads CASSAGTGLRTDTQYF. In nucleotides, the CDR3 is TGCGCCAGCAGCGCGGGGACAGGACTACGCACAGATACGCAGTATTTT.

The V gene is TRBV5-5, the J gene TRBJ2-5; D possibly uses TRBD1 or TRBD2 (5 bases each). The V gene's germline CDR1 is SGHKS and CDR2 YYEKEE (reference sequence). V shed 5 bases and J shed 5 bases, with 13 bases lying between them. The CDR3 has 13 residues. CDR3: CASRPGTTETQYF. Written as DNA, the CDR3 is TGTGCCAGCAGACCCGGGACGACGGAGACCCAGTACTTC.

V gene TRBV7-2 combines with J gene TRBJ2-3; 8 bases line up with TRBD2. CDR3 size: 16 residues. The V segment lost 8 bases and the J segment 5 bases; nucleotides outside the gene matches: 15. Germline V gives CDR1 SGHTA, CDR2 FQGNSA. This CDR3 is CASSVAGRGPGDTQYF. DNA for the CDR3: TGTGCCAGCTCTGTAGCGGGGCGGGGCCCGGGAGATACGCAGTATTTT. Based on the CDR3 plus reference TRBV7-2 and TRBJ2-3, the full variable domain is GAGVSQSPSNKVTEKGKDVELRCDPISGHTALYWYRQSLGQGLEFLIYFQGNSAPDKSGLPSDRFSAERTGGSVSTLTIQRTQQEDSAVYLCASSVAGRGPGDTQYFGPGTRLTVL.

This clonotype was counted only a few times. The V call is TRBV15, the J call TRBJ2-7; 7 bases are a match to TRBD1. The germline V gene has CDR1 LNHNV and CDR2 YYDKDF (reference sequence). The CDR3 is 14 amino acids. The V segment lost 8 bases and the J segment 8 bases; nucleotides outside the gene matches: 15. DNA of the CDR3: TGTGCCACCGGGGCCAGGTGGCTGGACAGGAAGCAGTACTTC. Translating it yields CATGARWLDRKQYF.

The rearrangement uses TRBV20-1 and TRBJ2-7; tentatively, D is TRBD1 (5 bases). There are 14 residues in the CDR3. The germline V and J ends were trimmed by 0 bases and 7 bases, with 16 bases remaining between them. The germline V gene encodes CDR1 DFQATT and CDR2 SNEGSKA (reference sequence). CDR3 region: CSARETAGLREQYF. CDR3 coding DNA: TGCAGTGCTAGAGAAACGGCAGGGCTGAGGGAGCAGTACTTC.

This clonotype was seen at least ten times. The V call is TRBV20-1, the J call TRBJ2-7; tentatively, D is TRBD1 or TRBD2 (5 bases each). Germline V lookup: CDR1 DFQATT, CDR2 SNEGSKA (reference sequence). Trimming pared 1 base from V and 7 bases from J, leaving 14 bases between. The CDR3 length is 13 residues. Here the CDR3 DNA reads TGCAGTGCTAGAGGGCCTAGGGGCGGGGAGCAGTACTTC. This sequence encodes CSARGPRGGEQYF.

The DNA for the CDR3 is TGTGCCAGCAGCTTGGGGGGGTACTCCTACAATGAGCAGTTCTTC. This gives the protein CASSLGGYSYNEQFF. The chain is built from TRBV5-6 and TRBJ2-1, with D perhaps given as TRBD1 or TRBD2 (5 bases each). The CDR3 has 15 residues. V lost 0 bases and J 0 bases, leaving 7 bases between the germline ends. The germline V gene has CDR1 SGHDT and CDR2 YYEEEE.

The rearrangement uses TRBV11-2 and TRBJ2-2; D not resolved. This CDR3 is built from 16 residues. The V gene lost 1 base and the J gene lost 3 bases, with 12 bases spanning the gap. Germline CDR1 reads SGHAT; CDR2 reads FQNNGV. CDR3 loop: CASSLGPRAYTGELFF. CDR3 in DNA: TGTGCCAGCAGCTTAGGCCCGCGAGCGTACACCGGGGAGCTGTTTTTT.

Remarks on this clonotype: Because it lacks the conserved phenylalanine or tryptophan at the end, this CDR3 is likely a read error. The DNA is left out, because the CDR3 cannot be placed on it with certainty; the CDR3 is given as TCRdb lists it. The chain carries TRBV7-9 and TRBJ2-5; TRBD2 is the table's D call, not checked against the DNA. Germline loops: CDR1 SEHNR, CDR2 FQNEAQ (reference sequence). Counting both end residues, the CDR3 totals 12 amino acids. The CDR3: CASSLAGPGLAI.

V is TRBV7-8 and J is TRBJ2-7; D is tentatively TRBD1 or TRBD2 (7 bases each). Germline values: CDR1 SGHVS, CDR2 FQNEAQ. The CDR3 contains 14 residues. Between the trimmed V and J ends, which lost 2 bases and 6 bases, there was a span of 14 bases. CDR3 region: CASSLFARGGEQYF. In DNA, the CDR3 is TGTGCCAGCAGCTTATTCGCCAGGGGGGGCGAGCAGTACTTC.

V and J are TRBV6-1 and TRBJ2-3; no reliable D call. The CDR3 length is 15 residues. Trimming cost V 3 bases and J 0 bases, with 10 bases left between them. Germline-derived CDR1 and CDR2 are MNHNS and SASEGT. The CDR3 bases are TGTGCCAGCAGTGATGGGCCACCTAGCACAGATACGCAGTATTTT. It yields the protein CASSDGPPSTDTQYF.

This clonotype was counted a few times. This chain connects TRBV20-1 to TRBJ1-2; 9 nucleotides agree with TRBD1. This CDR3 comprises 13 residues. Trimming at V came to 6 bases and at J to 7 bases, leaving 9 bases not matched to a gene. Germline V gene lookup returns CDR1 DFQATT and CDR2 SNEGSKA (reference sequence). This CDR3 reads CSAIRDRAAGYTF. CDR3 bases: TGCAGTGCCATCCGGGACAGGGCTGCTGGCTACACCTTC.

Ten or more counts support this clonotype. This chain joins TRBV19 and TRBJ1-2; the match to TRBD1 covers 7 bases. The ends lost 9 bases at V and 7 bases at J; junction bases unmatched: 11. Germline lookup yields CDR1 LNHDA and CDR2 SQIVND (reference sequence). The CDR3 runs to 13 residues. CDR3 bases: TGTGCCAGCAACCGGGACAGAGTCTCTGGCTACACCTTC. Its protein product is CASNRDRVSGYTF.

This clonotype was seen repeatedly, ten times or more. The rearrangement joins TRBV6-2 or TRBV6-3 to TRBJ1-2; no clear D. V was clipped by 5 bases and J by 4 bases, with 17 bases between them. The length of the CDR3 is 15 residues. Germline lookup yields CDR1 MNHEY and CDR2 SVGEGT. The CDR3 bases are TGTGCCAGCAGTGTATCAACGGACGGAGGCTATGGCTACACCTTC. This translates into CASSVSTDGGYGYTF.

This clonotype was detected a few times. The J gene is TRBJ2-2, the V gene TRBV7-9; D gene uncertain. With 7 bases removed from V and 0 bases from J, the gap between germline ends came to 9 bases. Germline CDR1 is SEHNR and CDR2 is FQNEAQ (reference sequence). The CDR3 spans 14 residues. The DNA of the CDR3 is TGTGCCAGCACCCCAAGATCGAACACCGGGGAGCTGTTTTTT. This sequence encodes CASTPRSNTGELFF.

A few counts support this clonotype. The chain carries TRBV10-2 and TRBJ2-7, with D possibly matching TRBD2 (7 bases). The CDR3 consists of 16 residues. The V gene's germline CDR1 is WSHSY and CDR2 SAAADI. With 4 bases removed from V and 0 bases from J, the gap between germline ends came to 16 bases. The CDR3 here is CASSGGGAGSSYEQYF. The CDR3 DNA reads as TGCGCCAGCAGTGGTGGGGGGGCAGGGAGCTCCTACGAGCAGTACTTC.

The chain couples TRBV5-1 to TRBJ2-3; 10 nucleotides match TRBD1. There are 16 residues in the CDR3. V trimming: 4 bases; J trimming: 1 base; junction bases outside the gene matches: 6. Germline V lookup: CDR1 SGHRS, CDR2 YFSETQ. In DNA form, the CDR3 reads TGCGCCAGCAGCCCCGGACAGGGGGGAGGCACAGATACGCAGTATTTT. Residues: CASSPGQGGGTDTQYF.

Many counts were recorded for this clonotype. The chain recombines TRBV18 with TRBJ1-3, with D perhaps TRBD1 (5 bases). The germline CDR1 and CDR2 sequences are KGHSH and LQKENI. The CDR3 is 15 residues long. The V gene lost 2 bases and the J gene lost 4 bases, with 12 bases spanning the gap. The CDR3 protein is CASSPNQGHGNTIYF. The CDR3 DNA follows: TGTGCCAGCTCACCAAATCAGGGTCACGGAAACACCATATATTTT.

The chain combines TRBV7-9 with TRBJ1-1, with D possibly matching TRBD1 (6 bases). CDR3 size: 15 residues. V lost 4 bases and J 5 bases, leaving 17 bases between the germline ends. Germline values: CDR1 SEHNR, CDR2 FQNEAQ (reference sequence). The CDR3 loop reads CASSYPTGRRTEAFF. In nucleotides, the CDR3 is TGTGCCAGCAGCTACCCTACAGGGAGAAGGACTGAAGCTTTCTTT.